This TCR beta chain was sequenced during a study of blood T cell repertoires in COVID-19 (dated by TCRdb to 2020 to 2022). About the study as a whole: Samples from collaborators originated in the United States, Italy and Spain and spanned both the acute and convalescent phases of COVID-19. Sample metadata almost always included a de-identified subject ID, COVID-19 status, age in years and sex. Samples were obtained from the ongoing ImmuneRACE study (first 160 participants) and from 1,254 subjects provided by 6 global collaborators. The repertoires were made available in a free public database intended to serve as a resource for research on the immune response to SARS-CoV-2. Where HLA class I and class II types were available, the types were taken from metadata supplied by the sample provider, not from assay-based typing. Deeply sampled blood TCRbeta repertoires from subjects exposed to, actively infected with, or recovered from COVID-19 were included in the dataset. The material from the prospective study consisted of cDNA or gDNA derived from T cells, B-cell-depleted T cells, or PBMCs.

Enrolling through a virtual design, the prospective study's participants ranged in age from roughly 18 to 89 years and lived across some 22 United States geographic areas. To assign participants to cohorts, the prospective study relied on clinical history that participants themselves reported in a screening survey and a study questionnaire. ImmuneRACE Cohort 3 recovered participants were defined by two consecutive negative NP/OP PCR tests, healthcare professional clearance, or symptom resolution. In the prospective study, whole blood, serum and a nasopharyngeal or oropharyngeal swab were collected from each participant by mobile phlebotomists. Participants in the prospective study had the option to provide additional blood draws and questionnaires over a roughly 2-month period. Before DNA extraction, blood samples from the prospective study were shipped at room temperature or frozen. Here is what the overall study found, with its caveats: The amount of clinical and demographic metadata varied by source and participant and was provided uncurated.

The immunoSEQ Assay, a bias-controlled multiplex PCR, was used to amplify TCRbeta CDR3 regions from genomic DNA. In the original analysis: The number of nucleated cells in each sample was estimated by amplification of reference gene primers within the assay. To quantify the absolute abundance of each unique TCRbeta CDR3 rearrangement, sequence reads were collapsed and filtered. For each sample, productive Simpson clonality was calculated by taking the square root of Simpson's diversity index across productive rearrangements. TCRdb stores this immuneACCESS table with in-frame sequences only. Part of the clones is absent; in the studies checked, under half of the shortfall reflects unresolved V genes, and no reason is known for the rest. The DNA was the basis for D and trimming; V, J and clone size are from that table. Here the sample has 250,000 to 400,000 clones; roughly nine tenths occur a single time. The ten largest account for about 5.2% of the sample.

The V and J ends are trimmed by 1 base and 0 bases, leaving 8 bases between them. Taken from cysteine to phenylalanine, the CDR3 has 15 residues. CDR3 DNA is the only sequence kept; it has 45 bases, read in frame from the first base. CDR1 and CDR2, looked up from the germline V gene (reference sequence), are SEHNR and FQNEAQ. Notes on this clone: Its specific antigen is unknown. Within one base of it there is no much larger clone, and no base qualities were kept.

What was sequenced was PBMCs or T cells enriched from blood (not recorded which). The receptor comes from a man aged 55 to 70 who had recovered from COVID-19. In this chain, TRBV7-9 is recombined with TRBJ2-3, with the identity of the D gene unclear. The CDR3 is CASSLVSVSTDTQYF. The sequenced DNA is TGTGCCAGCAGCTTAGTCTCAGTTAGCACAGATACGCAGTATTTT.